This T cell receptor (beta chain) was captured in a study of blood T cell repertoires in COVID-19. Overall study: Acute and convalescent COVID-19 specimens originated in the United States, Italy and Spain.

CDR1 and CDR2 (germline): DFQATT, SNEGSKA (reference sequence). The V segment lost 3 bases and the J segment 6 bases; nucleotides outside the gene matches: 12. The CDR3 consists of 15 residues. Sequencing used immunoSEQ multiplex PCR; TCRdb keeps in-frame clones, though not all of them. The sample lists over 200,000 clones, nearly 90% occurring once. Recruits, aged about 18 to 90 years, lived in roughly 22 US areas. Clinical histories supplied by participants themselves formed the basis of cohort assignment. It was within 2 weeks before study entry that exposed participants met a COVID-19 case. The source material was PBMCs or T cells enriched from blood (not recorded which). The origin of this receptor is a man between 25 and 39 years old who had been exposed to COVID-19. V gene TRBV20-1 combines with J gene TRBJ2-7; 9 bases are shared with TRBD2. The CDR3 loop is CSASSGGQGTSEQYF. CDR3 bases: TGCAGTGCTAGTAGCGGGGGCCAGGGAACTTCCGAGCAGTACTTC.